This T cell receptor (beta chain) was captured by sequencing in a study of blood T cells in healthy people across ages. With each sample, at least 6 micrograms of total RNA were extracted. Study findings and constraints: Unsorted PBMCs ruled out conclusive naive versus antigen-experienced comparison. Higher diversity, along with more naive CD4+ cells, distinguished long-lived donors from aged donors. A strong correlation was seen between TCR beta diversity and naive T cell percentage.

Note on this clonotype: The antigen is unknown.

Using a J-beta primer mix together with a sample-barcoded 5' primer, a second PCR was run for roughly 6 to 11 cycles. TCRdb re-derived calls from the 5' RACE reads in MiXCR, one entry per CDR3 protein. This table has roughly 2 million distinct CDR3 sequences, around half appearing once. V lost 0 bases to trimming and J lost 2 bases; unmatched junction nucleotides: 3. The CDR3 runs to 15 residues. Germline V gene sequence: CDR1 PRHDT, CDR2 FYEKMQ (reference sequence). The sequenced material came from blood. This chain joins TRBV13 and TRBJ2-7, with 8 bases that match TRBD1. This sequence was found in a woman between 40 and 50 years old in good health. This CDR3 is CASSLGQGETYEQYF. CDR3 nucleotides: TGTGCCAGCAGCTTAGGACAGGGGGAGACCTACGAGCAGTACTTC.